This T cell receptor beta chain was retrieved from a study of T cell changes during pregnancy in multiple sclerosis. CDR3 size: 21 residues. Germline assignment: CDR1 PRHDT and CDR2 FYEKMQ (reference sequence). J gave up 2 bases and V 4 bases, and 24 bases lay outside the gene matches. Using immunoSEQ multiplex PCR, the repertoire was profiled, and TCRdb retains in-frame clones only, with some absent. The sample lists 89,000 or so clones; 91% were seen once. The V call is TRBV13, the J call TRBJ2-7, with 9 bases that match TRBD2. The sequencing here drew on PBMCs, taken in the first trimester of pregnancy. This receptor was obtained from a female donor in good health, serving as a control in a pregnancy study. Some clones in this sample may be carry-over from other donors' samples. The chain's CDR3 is CASSSSFFGSLAGRDTYEQYF. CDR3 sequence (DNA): TGTGCCAGCAGCTCAAGTTTTTTCGGATCCCTAGCGGGGCGGGACACCTACGAGCAGTACTTC.